This TCR beta chain was retrieved from a study of blood T cell repertoires in COVID-19. Whole-study context: Acute-phase and convalescent COVID-19 samples originated in the United States, Italy and Spain. Sample material is recorded as cDNA or gDNA derived from T cells, B-cell-depleted T cells, or PBMCs.

The CDR3 totals 19 residues. The V and J ends lost 4 bases and 0 bases, in that order; junction bases with no gene match: 18. Study processing details: Estimation of nucleated cell counts relied on the amplification of reference gene primers. Assay used: immunoSEQ multiplex PCR; TCRdb lists only in-frame clones, some missing. The DNA gave D and trimming, while V, J and clone size come from that table. This table has around 240,000 clones, approximately 80% appearing once. The clonotype originates from a woman in her forties who had recovered from COVID-19. The chain uses TRBV5-3 and TRBJ1-1; 7 positions agree with TRBD1. TRBV5-3 is identified as an open reading frame with a role that is uncertain. The sequencing sample was made of peripheral blood. The CDR3 spells CARSSRQGPTPPMNTEAFF. CDR3 DNA: TGTGCCAGAAGCAGCAGACAGGGTCCGACCCCACCAATGAACACTGAAGCTTTCTTT.